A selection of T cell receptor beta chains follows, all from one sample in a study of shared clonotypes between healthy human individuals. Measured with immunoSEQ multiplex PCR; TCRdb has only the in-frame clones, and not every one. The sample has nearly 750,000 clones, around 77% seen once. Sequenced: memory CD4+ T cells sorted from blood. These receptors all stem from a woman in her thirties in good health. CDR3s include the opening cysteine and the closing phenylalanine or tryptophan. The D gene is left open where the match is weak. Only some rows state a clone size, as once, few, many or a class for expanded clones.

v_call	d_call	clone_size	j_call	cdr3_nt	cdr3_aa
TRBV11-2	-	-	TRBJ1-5	TGTGCCAGCAGCCAGGGAGGAGGGCAGCCCCAGCATTTT	CASSQGGGQPQHF
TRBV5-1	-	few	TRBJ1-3	TGCGCCAGCAGTTTTGGGACCACCTCTGGAAACACCATATATTTT	CASSFGTTSGNTIYF
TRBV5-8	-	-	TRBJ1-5	TGTGCCAGCAGCTTAGGGGGAGGCAGATATAGCAATCAGCCCCAGCATTTT	CASSLGGGRYSNQPQHF
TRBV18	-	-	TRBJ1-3	TGTGCCAGCTCACCGTCCGTCGGTGCCTCTGGAAACACCATATATTTT	CASSPSVGASGNTIYF
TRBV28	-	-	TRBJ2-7	TGTGCCAGCAAAGCGGCCGGGGGCGAGCAGTACTTC	CASKAAGGEQYF
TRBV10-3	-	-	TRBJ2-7	TGTGCCAAGGCCGGGACCGACACCTACGAGCAGTACTTC	CAKAGTDTYEQYF
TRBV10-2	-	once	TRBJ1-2	TGCGCCAGCAGTGAATCCCGCCAGTCCTATGGCTACACCTTC	CASSESRQSYGYTF
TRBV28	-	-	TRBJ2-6	TGTGCCAGCAGACCAGGCGGCTCTGGGGCCAACGTCCTGACTTTC	CASRPGGSGANVLTF
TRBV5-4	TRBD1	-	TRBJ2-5	TGTGCCAGCAGCTACCCGGGACAGAGACAAGAGACCCAGTACTTC	CASSYPGQRQETQYF
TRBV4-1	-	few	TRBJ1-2	TGCGCCAGCAGCCAAGATCCGTGGTATGGCTACACCTTC	CASSQDPWYGYTF
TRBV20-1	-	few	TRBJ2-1	TGCAGTGCGCAGCAGGGCGATGAGCAGTTCTTC	CSAQQGDEQFF
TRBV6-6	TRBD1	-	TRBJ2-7	TGTGCCAGCAGTTCTTCCGGGACAGGGGCCTACGAGCAGTACTTC	CASSSSGTGAYEQYF